The rows below give T cell receptor beta chains drawn from one sample of a study of blood T cell repertoires in COVID-19. Libraries were prepared by immunoSEQ multiplex PCR; TCRdb keeps only in-frame clonotypes and omits some of them. This table has roughly 250,000 clones, approximately 89% appearing once. Sequencing was carried out using peripheral blood. The source is a woman aged 50 to 60 with acute or convalescent COVID-19. Both conserved end residues are part of each CDR3. A D gene is named only where the DNA matches it firmly. The size field is filled for only some rows; it gives once, few, many or a size class.

v_call: TRBV28; j_call: TRBJ2-2; d_call: NA; clone_size: NA; cdr3_aa: CASSMGLRQNTGELFF; cdr3_nt: TGTGCCAGCAGTATGGGGCTACGTCAGAACACCGGGGAGCTGTTTTTT
v_call: TRBV7-8; j_call: TRBJ2-3; d_call: NA; clone_size: NA; cdr3_aa: CASSKSSRSSSTDTQYF; cdr3_nt: TGTGCCAGCAGCAAGTCTAGCCGGTCCTCTAGCACAGATACGCAGTATTTT
v_call: TRBV6-1; j_call: TRBJ2-1; d_call: NA; clone_size: NA; cdr3_aa: CASSEAGAGTTNNEQFF; cdr3_nt: TGTGCCAGCAGTGAAGCGGGGGCGGGGACTACAAACAATGAGCAGTTCTTC
v_call: TRBV2; j_call: TRBJ2-7; d_call: TRBD2; clone_size: NA; cdr3_aa: CASSGPLLAAEYEQYF; cdr3_nt: TGTGCCAGCAGTGGCCCCCTTCTAGCGGCAGAATACGAGCAGTACTTC
v_call: TRBV6-5; j_call: TRBJ2-7; d_call: TRBD2; clone_size: once; cdr3_aa: CASSPLGGGSYEQYF; cdr3_nt: TGTGCCAGCAGTCCCCTTGGCGGGGGGTCTTACGAGCAGTACTTC
v_call: TRBV28; j_call: TRBJ1-1; d_call: TRBD1; clone_size: NA; cdr3_aa: CASARGRGLGNTEAFF; cdr3_nt: TGTGCCAGCGCAAGGGGCAGGGGGCTTGGGAACACTGAAGCTTTCTTT
v_call: TRBV5-1; j_call: TRBJ2-3; d_call: TRBD1; clone_size: NA; cdr3_aa: CASRRTGGAADTQYF; cdr3_nt: TGCGCCAGCAGAAGGACAGGTGGGGCGGCAGATACGCAGTATTTT
v_call: TRBV2; j_call: TRBJ1-1; d_call: NA; clone_size: NA; cdr3_aa: CASSEAGNTEAFF; cdr3_nt: TGTGCCAGCAGTGAAGCCGGGAACACTGAAGCTTTCTTT
v_call: TRBV30; j_call: TRBJ1-3; d_call: TRBD1; clone_size: NA; cdr3_aa: CAWSVGDRGSGNTIYF; cdr3_nt: TGTGCCTGGAGTGTAGGCGACAGGGGTTCTGGAAACACCATATATTTT
v_call: TRBV24-1; j_call: TRBJ2-1; d_call: TRBD2; clone_size: NA; cdr3_aa: CATSDASGSGRDEQFF; cdr3_nt: TGTGCCACCAGTGATGCCAGCGGGAGTGGTAGGGATGAGCAGTTCTTC
v_call: TRBV6-5; j_call: TRBJ1-3; d_call: NA; clone_size: NA; cdr3_aa: CASSYRTALGNTIYF; cdr3_nt: TGTGCCAGCAGTTACAGGACAGCCCTTGGAAACACCATATATTTT
v_call: TRBV27; j_call: TRBJ1-1; d_call: NA; clone_size: NA; cdr3_aa: CASSLLDRQSEAFF; cdr3_nt: TGTGCCAGCAGTTTATTAGACAGGCAATCTGAAGCTTTCTTT
v_call: TRBV28; j_call: TRBJ1-5; d_call: NA; clone_size: NA; cdr3_aa: CASSFSDRSYQPQHF; cdr3_nt: TGTGCCAGCAGTTTTTCAGACAGGAGTTATCAGCCCCAGCATTTT
v_call: TRBV18; j_call: TRBJ1-2; d_call: TRBD1; clone_size: NA; cdr3_aa: CASSPGQLYGYTF; cdr3_nt: TGTGCCAGCTCACCGGGACAGCTATATGGCTACACCTTC
v_call: TRBV24-1; j_call: TRBJ2-1; d_call: NA; clone_size: NA; cdr3_aa: CATSDPGVYEQFF; cdr3_nt: TGTGCCACCAGTGATCCAGGGGTTTATGAGCAGTTCTTC
v_call: TRBV5-1; j_call: TRBJ2-1; d_call: TRBD2; clone_size: NA; cdr3_aa: CASSSGLAEYNEQFF; cdr3_nt: TGCGCCAGCAGCTCCGGACTAGCGGAGTACAATGAGCAGTTCTTC
v_call: TRBV7-9; j_call: TRBJ2-1; d_call: NA; clone_size: NA; cdr3_aa: CASSLSALLGEQFF; cdr3_nt: TGTGCCAGCAGCTTATCTGCCCTACTAGGTGAGCAGTTCTTC
v_call: TRBV11-3; j_call: TRBJ1-1; d_call: NA; clone_size: NA; cdr3_aa: CASSLQGGTEAFF; cdr3_nt: TGTGCCAGCAGCTTACAGGGAGGTACTGAAGCTTTCTTT
v_call: TRBV28; j_call: TRBJ1-5; d_call: TRBD1; clone_size: NA; cdr3_aa: CASSPLGQGDQPQHF; cdr3_nt: TGTGCCAGCAGTCCTCTGGGACAGGGAGATCAGCCCCAGCATTTT
v_call: TRBV5-6; j_call: TRBJ1-2; d_call: NA; clone_size: once; cdr3_aa: CASSLGQAHYGYTF; cdr3_nt: TGTGCCAGCAGCTTGGGGCAGGCTCACTATGGCTACACCTTC
v_call: TRBV28; j_call: TRBJ2-7; d_call: TRBD2; clone_size: NA; cdr3_aa: CASSLAGTISYEQYF; cdr3_nt: TGTGCCAGCAGTTTGGCAGGGACTATATCCTACGAGCAGTACTTC
v_call: TRBV11-1; j_call: TRBJ1-1; d_call: TRBD1; clone_size: NA; cdr3_aa: CASSLSGTGGRAFF; cdr3_nt: TGTGCCAGCAGCTTATCCGGGACAGGGGGCAGGGCTTTCTTT
v_call: TRBV19; j_call: TRBJ2-3; d_call: TRBD1; clone_size: once; cdr3_aa: CASSTGTATSTDTQYF; cdr3_nt: TGTGCCAGTAGTACAGGGACAGCTACTAGCACAGATACGCAGTATTTT
v_call: TRBV24-1; j_call: TRBJ2-1; d_call: TRBD2; clone_size: NA; cdr3_aa: CATSDGRVPYNEQFF; cdr3_nt: TGTGCCACCAGTGACGGGAGGGTCCCCTACAATGAGCAGTTCTTC
v_call: TRBV11-3; j_call: TRBJ2-3; d_call: NA; clone_size: NA; cdr3_aa: CASSLETGLGTYTQYF; cdr3_nt: TGTGCCAGCAGCTTAGAAACAGGGTTGGGCACATATACGCAGTATTTT
v_call: TRBV5-1; j_call: TRBJ1-6; d_call: NA; clone_size: NA; cdr3_aa: CASSLGTGFQYSPLHF; cdr3_nt: TGCGCCAGCAGCTTGGGCACCGGTTTTCAATATTCACCCCTCCACTTT
v_call: TRBV2; j_call: TRBJ2-1; d_call: NA; clone_size: NA; cdr3_aa: CASGDGTPGEFF; cdr3_nt: TGTGCCAGCGGGGACGGGACACCCGGGGAGTTCTTC
v_call: TRBV7-2; j_call: TRBJ2-1; d_call: TRBD1; clone_size: NA; cdr3_aa: CASSTRTGGENEQFF; cdr3_nt: TGTGCCAGCAGCACCCGGACAGGGGGCGAAAATGAGCAGTTCTTC
v_call: TRBV6-5; j_call: TRBJ2-5; d_call: TRBD2; clone_size: NA; cdr3_aa: CASSNLAGGETQYF; cdr3_nt: TGTGCCAGCAGTAACCTAGCGGGAGGAGAGACCCAGTACTTC
v_call: TRBV6-5; j_call: TRBJ1-6; d_call: TRBD1; clone_size: NA; cdr3_aa: CASRRGQGAPLHF; cdr3_nt: TGTGCCAGCAGAAGGGGGCAGGGGGCACCCCTCCACTTT
v_call: TRBV4-3; j_call: TRBJ1-4; d_call: TRBD1; clone_size: once; cdr3_aa: CASSHDRGKLFF; cdr3_nt: TGCGCCAGCAGCCACGACAGGGGAAAACTGTTTTTT
v_call: TRBV6-1; j_call: TRBJ1-6; d_call: TRBD1; clone_size: once; cdr3_aa: CASSEAGQGYSPLHF; cdr3_nt: TGTGCCAGCAGTGAAGCGGGACAGGGGTATTCACCCCTCCACTTT
v_call: TRBV28; j_call: TRBJ1-4; d_call: NA; clone_size: NA; cdr3_aa: CASSSKREKLFF; cdr3_nt: TGTGCCAGCAGTTCAAAGAGAGAAAAACTGTTTTTT
v_call: TRBV3-1/TRBV3-2; j_call: TRBJ2-1; d_call: NA; clone_size: few; cdr3_aa: CASSQIIAGQQFF; cdr3_nt: TGTGCCAGCAGCCAAATCATCGCGGGACAGCAGTTCTTC
v_call: TRBV28; j_call: TRBJ1-2; d_call: TRBD1; clone_size: few; cdr3_aa: CASSGGQGHDYGYTF; cdr3_nt: TGTGCCAGCAGTGGTGGACAGGGGCATGACTATGGCTACACCTTC
v_call: TRBV28; j_call: TRBJ2-7; d_call: TRBD2; clone_size: NA; cdr3_aa: CASSLGGVSSYEQYF; cdr3_nt: TGTGCCAGCAGTTTAGGGGGGGTGAGCTCCTACGAGCAGTACTTC
v_call: TRBV7-6; j_call: TRBJ1-4; d_call: TRBD1; clone_size: once; cdr3_aa: CASSSQRTGQNNEKLFF; cdr3_nt: TGTGCCAGCAGCTCCCAGCGGACGGGACAGAATAATGAAAAACTGTTTTTT
v_call: TRBV28; j_call: TRBJ1-1; d_call: NA; clone_size: NA; cdr3_aa: CASSSRTEAFF; cdr3_nt: TGTGCCAGCAGTAGCCGCACTGAAGCTTTCTTT
v_call: TRBV2; j_call: TRBJ2-1; d_call: NA; clone_size: NA; cdr3_aa: CASRMTGNDYNEQFF; cdr3_nt: TGTGCCAGCAGAATGACAGGAAACGACTACAATGAGCAGTTCTTC
v_call: TRBV5-4; j_call: TRBJ1-2; d_call: TRBD1; clone_size: NA; cdr3_aa: CASSQGQTLSLRGYTF; cdr3_nt: TGTGCCAGCAGCCAGGGACAGACCCTTTCCTTGAGAGGCTACACCTTC
v_call: TRBV11-2; j_call: TRBJ2-7; d_call: TRBD2; clone_size: once; cdr3_aa: CASSSLRLAGGREQYF; cdr3_nt: TGTGCCAGCAGCTCACTAAGACTAGCGGGAGGCCGGGAGCAGTACTTC
v_call: TRBV4-1; j_call: TRBJ2-7; d_call: TRBD2; clone_size: NA; cdr3_aa: CASSQEGVLAGVSSEQYF; cdr3_nt: TGCGCCAGCAGCCAAGAAGGGGTACTAGCGGGAGTTTCGTCCGAGCAGTACTTC
v_call: TRBV28; j_call: TRBJ2-7; d_call: NA; clone_size: NA; cdr3_aa: CASMEGAPTYEQYF; cdr3_nt: TGTGCCAGCATGGAGGGGGCGCCAACCTACGAGCAGTACTTC
v_call: TRBV7-3; j_call: TRBJ2-1; d_call: TRBD1; clone_size: NA; cdr3_aa: CASSPRDSSNEQFF; cdr3_nt: TGTGCCAGCAGCCCCCGGGACAGCTCCAATGAGCAGTTCTTC
v_call: TRBV28; j_call: TRBJ1-5; d_call: NA; clone_size: NA; cdr3_aa: CASSLWIGGTSNQPQHF; cdr3_nt: TGTGCCAGCAGTTTATGGATCGGGGGAACTAGCAATCAGCCCCAGCATTTT
v_call: TRBV6-2/TRBV6-3; j_call: TRBJ1-5; d_call: TRBD1; clone_size: once; cdr3_aa: CASSYARDRGRVVGNQPQHF; cdr3_nt: TGTGCCAGCAGTTACGCCCGGGACAGGGGGCGGGTGGTTGGCAATCAGCCCCAGCATTTT
v_call: TRBV29-1; j_call: TRBJ2-2; d_call: TRBD2; clone_size: NA; cdr3_aa: CSVEGGTTNTGELFF; cdr3_nt: TGCAGCGTTGAAGGGGGGACTACGAACACCGGGGAGCTGTTTTTT
v_call: TRBV6-2/TRBV6-3; j_call: TRBJ2-7; d_call: NA; clone_size: NA; cdr3_aa: CASSRPGSSLFEQYF; cdr3_nt: TGTGCCAGCAGCCGCCCGGGGTCTAGCCTGTTCGAGCAGTACTTC